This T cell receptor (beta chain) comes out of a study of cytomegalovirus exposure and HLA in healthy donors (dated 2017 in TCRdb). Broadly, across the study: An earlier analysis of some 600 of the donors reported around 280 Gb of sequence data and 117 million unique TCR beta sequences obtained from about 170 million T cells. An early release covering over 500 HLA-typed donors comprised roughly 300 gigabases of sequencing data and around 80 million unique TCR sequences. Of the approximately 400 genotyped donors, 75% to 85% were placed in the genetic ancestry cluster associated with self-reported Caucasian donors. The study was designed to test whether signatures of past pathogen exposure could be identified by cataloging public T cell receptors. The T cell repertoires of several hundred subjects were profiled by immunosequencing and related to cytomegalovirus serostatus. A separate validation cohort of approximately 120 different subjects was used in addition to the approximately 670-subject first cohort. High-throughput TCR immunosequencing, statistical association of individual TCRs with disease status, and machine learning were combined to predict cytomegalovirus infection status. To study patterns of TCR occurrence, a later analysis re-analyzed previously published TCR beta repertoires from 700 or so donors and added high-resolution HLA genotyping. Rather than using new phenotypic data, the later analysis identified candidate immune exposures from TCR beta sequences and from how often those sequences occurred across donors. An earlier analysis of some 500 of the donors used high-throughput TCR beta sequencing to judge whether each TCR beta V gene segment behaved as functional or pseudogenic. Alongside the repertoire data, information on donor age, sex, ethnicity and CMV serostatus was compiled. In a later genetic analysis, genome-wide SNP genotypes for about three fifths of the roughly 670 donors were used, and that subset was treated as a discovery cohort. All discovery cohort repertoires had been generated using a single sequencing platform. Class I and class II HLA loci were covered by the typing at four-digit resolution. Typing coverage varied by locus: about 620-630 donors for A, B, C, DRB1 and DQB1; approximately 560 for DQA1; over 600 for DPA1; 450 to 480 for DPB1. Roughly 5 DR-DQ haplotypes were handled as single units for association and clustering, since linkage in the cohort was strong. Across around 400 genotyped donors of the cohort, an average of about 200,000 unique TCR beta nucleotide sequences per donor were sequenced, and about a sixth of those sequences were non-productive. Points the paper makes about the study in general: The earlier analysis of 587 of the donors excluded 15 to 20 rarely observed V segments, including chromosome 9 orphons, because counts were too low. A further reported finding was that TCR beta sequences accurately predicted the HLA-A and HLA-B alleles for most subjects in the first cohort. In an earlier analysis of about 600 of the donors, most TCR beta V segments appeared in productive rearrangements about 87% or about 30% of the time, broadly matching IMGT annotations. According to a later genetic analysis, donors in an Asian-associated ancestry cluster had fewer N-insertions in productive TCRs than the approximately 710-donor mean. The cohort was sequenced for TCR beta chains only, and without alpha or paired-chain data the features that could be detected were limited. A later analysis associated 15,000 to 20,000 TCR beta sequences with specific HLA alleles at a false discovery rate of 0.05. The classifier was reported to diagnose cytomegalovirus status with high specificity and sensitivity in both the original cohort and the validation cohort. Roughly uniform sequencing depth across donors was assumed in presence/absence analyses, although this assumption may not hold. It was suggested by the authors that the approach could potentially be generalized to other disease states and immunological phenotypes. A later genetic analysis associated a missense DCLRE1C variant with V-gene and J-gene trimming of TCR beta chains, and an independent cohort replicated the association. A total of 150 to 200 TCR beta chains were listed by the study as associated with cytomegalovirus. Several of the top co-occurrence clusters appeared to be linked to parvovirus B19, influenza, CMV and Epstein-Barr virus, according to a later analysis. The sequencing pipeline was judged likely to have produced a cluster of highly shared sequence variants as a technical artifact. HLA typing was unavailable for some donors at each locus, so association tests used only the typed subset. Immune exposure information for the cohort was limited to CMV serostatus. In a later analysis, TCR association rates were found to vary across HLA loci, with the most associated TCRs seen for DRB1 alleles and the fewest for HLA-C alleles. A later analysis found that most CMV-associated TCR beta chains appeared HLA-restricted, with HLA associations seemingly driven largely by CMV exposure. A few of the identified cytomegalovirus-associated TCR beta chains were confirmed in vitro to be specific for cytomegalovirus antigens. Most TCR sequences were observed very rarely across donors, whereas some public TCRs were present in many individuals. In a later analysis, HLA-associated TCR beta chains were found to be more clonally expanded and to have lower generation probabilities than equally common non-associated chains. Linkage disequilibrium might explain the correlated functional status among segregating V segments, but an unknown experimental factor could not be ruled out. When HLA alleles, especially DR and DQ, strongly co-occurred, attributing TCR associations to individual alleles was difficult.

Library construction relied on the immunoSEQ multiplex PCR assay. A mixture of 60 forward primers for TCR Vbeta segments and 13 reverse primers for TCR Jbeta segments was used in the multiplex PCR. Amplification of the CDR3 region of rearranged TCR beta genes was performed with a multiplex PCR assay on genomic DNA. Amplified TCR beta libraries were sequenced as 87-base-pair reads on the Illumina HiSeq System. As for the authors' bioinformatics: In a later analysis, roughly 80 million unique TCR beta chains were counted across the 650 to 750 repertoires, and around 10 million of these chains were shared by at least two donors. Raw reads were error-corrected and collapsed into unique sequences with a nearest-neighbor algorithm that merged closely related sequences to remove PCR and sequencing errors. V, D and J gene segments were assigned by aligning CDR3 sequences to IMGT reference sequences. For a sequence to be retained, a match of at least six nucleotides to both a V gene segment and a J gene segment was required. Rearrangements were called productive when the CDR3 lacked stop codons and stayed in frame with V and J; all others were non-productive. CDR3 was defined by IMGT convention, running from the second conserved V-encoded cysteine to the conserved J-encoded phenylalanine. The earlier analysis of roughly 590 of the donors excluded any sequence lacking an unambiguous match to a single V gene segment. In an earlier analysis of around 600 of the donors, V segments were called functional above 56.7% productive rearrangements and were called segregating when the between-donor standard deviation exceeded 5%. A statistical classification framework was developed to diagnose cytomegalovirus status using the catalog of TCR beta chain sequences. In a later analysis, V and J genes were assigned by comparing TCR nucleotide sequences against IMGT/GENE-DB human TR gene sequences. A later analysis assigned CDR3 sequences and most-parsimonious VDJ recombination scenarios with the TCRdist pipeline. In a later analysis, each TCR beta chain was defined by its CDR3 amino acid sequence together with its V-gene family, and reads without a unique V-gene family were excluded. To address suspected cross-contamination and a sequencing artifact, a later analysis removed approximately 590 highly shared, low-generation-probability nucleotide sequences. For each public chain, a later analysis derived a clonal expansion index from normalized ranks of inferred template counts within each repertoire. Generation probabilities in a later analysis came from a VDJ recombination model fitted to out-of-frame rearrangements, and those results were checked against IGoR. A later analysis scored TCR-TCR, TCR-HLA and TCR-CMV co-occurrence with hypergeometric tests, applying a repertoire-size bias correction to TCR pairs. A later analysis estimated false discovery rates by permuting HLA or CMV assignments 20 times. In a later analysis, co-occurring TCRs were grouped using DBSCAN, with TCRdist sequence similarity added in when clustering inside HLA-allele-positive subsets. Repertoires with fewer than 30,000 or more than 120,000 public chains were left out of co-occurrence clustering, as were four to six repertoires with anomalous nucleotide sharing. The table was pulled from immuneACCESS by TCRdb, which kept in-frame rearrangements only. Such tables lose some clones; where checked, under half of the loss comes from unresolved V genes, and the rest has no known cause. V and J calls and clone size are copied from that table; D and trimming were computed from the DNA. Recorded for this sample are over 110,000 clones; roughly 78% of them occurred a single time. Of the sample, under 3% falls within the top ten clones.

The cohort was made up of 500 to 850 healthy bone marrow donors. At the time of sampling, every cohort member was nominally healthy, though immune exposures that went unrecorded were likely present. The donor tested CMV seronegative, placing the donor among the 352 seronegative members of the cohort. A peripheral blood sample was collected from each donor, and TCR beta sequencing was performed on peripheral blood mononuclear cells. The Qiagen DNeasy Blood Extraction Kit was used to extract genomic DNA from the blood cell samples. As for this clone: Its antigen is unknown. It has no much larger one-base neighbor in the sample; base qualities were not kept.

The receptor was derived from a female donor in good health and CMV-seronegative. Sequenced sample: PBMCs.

The DNA sequence is TGCGCCAGTAGTCTGGGACAGGCCTCTGGGGCCAACGTCCTGACTTTC. It specifies CASSLGQASGANVLTF. Recombination joined TRBV10-2 with TRBJ2-6, with TRBD1 identical over 8 junction bases. Compared with germline, V lacks 9 bases and J lacks 0 bases; bases without a gene match: 7. CDR1 and CDR2, looked up from the germline V gene, are WSHSY and SAAADI. From the cysteine through the phenylalanine, the CDR3 covers 16 amino acids. Only the CDR3 portion is preserved as DNA: 48 bases, with reading frame beginning at the first base.